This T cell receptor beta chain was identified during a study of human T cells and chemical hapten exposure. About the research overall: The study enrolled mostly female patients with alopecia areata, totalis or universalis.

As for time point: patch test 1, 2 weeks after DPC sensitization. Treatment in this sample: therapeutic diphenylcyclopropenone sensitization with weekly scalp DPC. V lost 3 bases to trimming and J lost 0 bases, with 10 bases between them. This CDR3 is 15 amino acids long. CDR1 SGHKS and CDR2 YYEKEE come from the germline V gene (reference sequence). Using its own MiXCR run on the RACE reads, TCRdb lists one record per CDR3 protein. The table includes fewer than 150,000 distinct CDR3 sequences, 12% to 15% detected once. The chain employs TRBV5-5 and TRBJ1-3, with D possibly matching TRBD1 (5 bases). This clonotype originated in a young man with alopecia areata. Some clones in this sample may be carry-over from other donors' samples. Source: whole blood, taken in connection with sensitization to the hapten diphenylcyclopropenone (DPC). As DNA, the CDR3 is TGTGCCAGCAGCTGGACATGGAGCTCTGGAAACACCATATATTTT. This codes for CASSWTWSSGNTIYF.